This T cell receptor (beta chain) came from a study of T cell clusters in autoimmune cytopenias. For the study at large: Per sample, median TRB depth was approximately 52,000 reads, yielding a median roughly 2,000 distinct clonotypes. Study-wide results and caveats: Physiological T cell clusters of healthy donors were apparently absent in primary autoimmune cytopenia patients.

About 37,500 genome equivalents of blood DNA were amplified for TRB. TRB rearrangements were amplified by touch-down multiplex PCR with mixed TRB-A/B primers. TCRdb re-called the multiplex PCR reads; one entry per CDR3 protein, DNA not given. Here the sample table reports approximately 14,000 distinct CDR3 sequences. As to this clonotype: Antigen specificity is unknown.

Germline V gene sequence: CDR1 MNHNS, CDR2 SASEGT. This CDR3 contains 14 residues. The sequence derives from a human donor with an autoimmune cytopenia or autoimmune hepatitis (not recorded which). The V call is TRBV6-1, the J call TRBJ2-1; TCRdb selects TRBD1, and the lack of DNA leaves this call unchecked. The sequencing input was peripheral blood. CDR3 protein: CASTQAAGYNEQFF.